This T cell receptor beta chain was identified during a study of T cell responses to AZD1222 COVID-19 vaccine. Study-level points and caveats: With two AZD1222 doses given, Spike-specific TCR breadth and depth both rose. Among vaccine-associated CD4 TCRs, coverage spanned spike, with dominance at 160-218 and 743-854. At baseline, just five or six AZD1222 recipients tested seropositive.

Notes on this clone: Its target is unknown.

Using immunoSEQ multiplex PCR, the repertoire was profiled, and TCRdb retains in-frame clones only, with some absent. This repertoire shows 130,000 or so clones, 80% to 95% found once; its top ten account for approximately 3.4%. The germline V gene has CDR1 MNHNY and CDR2 SVGAGI (reference sequence). Trimming removed 6 bases from V and 0 bases from J, with 6 bases in between. The CDR3 length is 13 residues. The sequence derives from an adult in good health. This rearrangement joins TRBV6-6 to TRBJ1-3, with no clear D. Sample: peripheral blood, taken on day 0 of AZD1222 vaccination. CDR3 residues: CASRQSSGNTIYF. The CDR3 coding sequence is TGTGCCAGCAGGCAAAGCTCTGGAAACACCATATATTTT.